The clone carrying this T cell receptor (beta chain) was detected only a few times. Its antigen is not known. The sample belongs to a study of cytomegalovirus exposure and HLA in healthy donors. Regarding the study as a whole: When analyzed later, the rates of TCR association showed variation by HLA locus, with DRB1 the most and HLA-C the fewest.

Germline V gene sequence: CDR1 SGHTA, CDR2 FQGNSA. Trimming stripped 5 bases from V and 0 bases from J, with 14 bases between. CDR3 length: 15 residues. The PCR was carried out with 60 Vbeta primers and 13 Jbeta primers. Produced via immunoSEQ multiplex PCR; TCRdb's table is partial and in-frame only. This table has 200,000 or so clones, 75% to 80% appearing once. V is TRBV7-2 and J is TRBJ2-7, with D tentatively TRBD2 (5 bases). This receptor was taken from a woman younger than 45 in good health and CMV-seropositive. The source material was PBMCs. The CDR3 DNA reads TGTGCCAGCAGCCACCGGGGATTGCGCTCCTACGAGCAGTACTTC. Encoded protein: CASSHRGLRSYEQYF.